The 30 T cell receptor beta chains presented below share a single source sample, sequenced in a study of T-cell reconstitution after alpha-beta-depleted transplantation in children. Unique molecular identifiers were built into the TCRbeta library. TCRdb re-called the PCR reads with MiXCR, one entry per CDR3 protein. The table lists about 510,000 distinct CDR3 sequences, 10% to 12% of them singletons. This specimen was PBMCs, mostly from graft donor cells, taken 180 days after TCRalphabeta/CD19-depleted stem cell transplant. All receptors come from a female patient aged 2 to 10 who had a stem cell transplant for aplastic anemia, so the T cells may come from the graft donor.

The V gene is TRBV29-1, the J gene TRBJ2-5; D remains unclear. V shed 5 bases and J shed 2 bases, with 9 bases lying between them. CDR3 length equals 12 residues. Germline CDR1 reads SQVTM; CDR2 reads ANQGSEA. DNA for the CDR3: TGCAGCGTTAGACTGATACAAGAGACCCAGTACTTC. This codes for CSVRLIQETQYF.

There are many counts of this clonotype. J is TRBJ2-7 and V is TRBV10-3; 10 bases are a match to TRBD2. This CDR3 has 14 residues. J was trimmed by 4 bases and V by 10 bases; bases with no gene match: 10. Germline assignment: CDR1 ENHRY and CDR2 SYGVKD. CDR3 in DNA: TGTGCCACTTCTCTAGCGGGAGTAGTATACGAGCAGTACTTC. Amino acids: CATSLAGVVYEQYF.

The rearrangement uses TRBV28 and TRBJ2-7; 12 bases line up with TRBD1. There are 16 residues in the CDR3. The V and J ends lost 6 bases and 7 bases, in that order; junction bases with no gene match: 13. Germline CDR1 MDHEN, CDR2 SYDVKM. The CDR3 reads CASRPAGTGGAREQYF. In DNA, the CDR3 is TGTGCCAGCAGGCCCGCCGGGACAGGGGGCGCCAGGGAGCAGTACTTC.

The gene calls are TRBV28 and TRBJ1-1; the D is unclear. This CDR3 has 16 amino acids. Germline values: CDR1 MDHEN, CDR2 SYDVKM. V lost 1 base to trimming and J lost 1 base, with 13 bases between them. This CDR3 reads CASSLLNRPGNTEAFF. The CDR3 region has the DNA TGTGCCAGCAGTTTATTAAATCGGCCAGGGAACACTGAAGCTTTCTTT.

This clonotype was recorded at least ten times. The V call is TRBV15, the J call TRBJ1-1; 8 bases agree with TRBD1. This CDR3 is 15 amino acids long. V dropped 2 bases and J dropped 6; count of bases not matched to a gene: 8. From germline, CDR1 is LNHNV and CDR2 YYDKDF (reference sequence). In nucleotides, the CDR3 is TGTGCCACCAGCAGATCCCTTCAGGGGGCCTCTGAAGCTTTCTTT. Amino acids: CATSRSLQGASEAFF.

This clonotype was seen a few times. This chain uses TRBV27 with TRBJ2-5; D uncertain. Trimming removed 3 bases from V and 2 bases from J, with 7 bases in between. The CDR3 runs to 13 residues. CDR1 and CDR2 (germline): MNHEY, SMNVEV (reference sequence). CDR3 protein: CASSFRPQETQYF. In DNA form, the CDR3 reads TGTGCCAGCAGTTTTCGGCCTCAAGAGACCCAGTACTTC.

This clonotype was observed a few times. The chain recombines TRBV7-2 with TRBJ2-3; possibly TRBD1 for D (5 bases). V dropped 4 bases and J dropped 5 bases, with 22 bases sitting between them. Germline V gene lookup returns CDR1 SGHTA and CDR2 FQGNSA. There are 17 residues in the CDR3. The CDR3 here is CASSSPLRRLRGDTQYF. CDR3 nucleotides: TGTGCCAGCAGCTCCCCCCTGCGGCGGTTAAGGGGAGATACGCAGTATTTT.

This clonotype came up many times. The chain carries TRBV7-8 and TRBJ2-7, with TRBD1 identical over 7 bases. J lost 2 bases, V lost 2 bases, and 9 bases had no gene match. Germline V lookup: CDR1 SGHVS, CDR2 FQNEAQ. CDR3 size: 16 residues. The CDR3 DNA sequence: TGTGCCAGCAGCTTATCAGGGACAGCGGTTCCCTACGAGCAGTACTTC. This translates into CASSLSGTAVPYEQYF.

This clonotype was recorded many times. The rearrangement links TRBV12-3 or TRBV12-4 to TRBJ2-7, with TRBD1 matching 8 bases. After removal of 4 bases from V and 5 bases from J, the junction contained 4 bases not matched to a gene. This CDR3 spans 13 amino acids. The CDR3 bases are TGTGCCAGCAGTTCGGGACAGGTTAACGAGCAGTACTTC. Its protein is CASSSGQVNEQYF.

The rearrangement uses TRBV20-1 and TRBJ1-5; 9 bases map to TRBD1. Looked up from germline, CDR1 is DFQATT and CDR2 is SNEGSKA (reference sequence). V was pared by 2 bases and J by 6 bases, with 8 bases of the junction left unmatched. The CDR3 extends over 15 amino acids. The CDR3 coding sequence is TGCAGTGCTAGAAGCCGGGACAGGGTTGGTCAGCCCCAGCATTTT. Protein product: CSARSRDRVGQPQHF.

V usage is TRBV12-3 or TRBV12-4 and J usage is TRBJ1-1, with D perhaps matching TRBD1 (5 bases). This CDR3 is built from 12 residues. The V end was cut by 6 bases, the J end by 10 bases, with 15 bases between. The CDR3 here is CASSYGTVLAFF. CDR3 DNA sequence: TGTGCCAGCAGCTACGGGACGGTTCTAGCTTTCTTT.

This chain joins TRBV28 and TRBJ2-5, with D possibly being TRBD2 (7 bases). CDR1 MDHEN and CDR2 SYDVKM come from the germline V gene. V dropped 3 bases and J dropped 5 bases, with 19 bases sitting between them. CDR3 size: 16 residues. The CDR3 region has the DNA TGTGCCAGCAGTTTGGACAGCGGGGCCCCTTGGGAGACCCAGTACTTC. It codes for CASSLDSGAPWETQYF.

This clonotype has more than one count but fewer than ten. CDR3 coding DNA: TGTGCCAGCAGTAGGGGGGCAACTGGGGCCAACGTCCTGACTTTC. Protein product: CASSRGATGANVLTF. The chain carries TRBV6-1 and TRBJ2-6; perhaps D is TRBD1 or TRBD2 (6 bases each). CDR3 size: 15 residues. Trimming pared 5 bases from V and 2 bases from J, leaving 10 bases between. Looked up from germline, CDR1 is MNHNS and CDR2 is SASEGT.

The rearrangement uses TRBV20-1 and TRBJ2-5; 13 bases agree with TRBD2. Germline CDR1 reads DFQATT; CDR2 reads SNEGSKA (reference sequence). CDR3 size: 15 residues. Trimming cost V 1 base and J 5 bases; bases outside gene matches: 4. CDR3 in DNA: TGCAGTGCTAGAGGGACTAGCGGGAGTAGCGAGACCCAGTACTTC. Translation: CSARGTSGSSETQYF.

This clonotype was seen ten or more times. The chain carries TRBV28 and TRBJ2-1; TRBD2 matches 9 bases. The J segment lost 12 bases and the V segment lost 6 bases, leaving 12 bases of the junction unmatched. CDR1 is MDHEN and CDR2 is SYDVKM in the germline V gene. The CDR3 is made up of 14 amino acids. DNA of the CDR3: TGTGCCAGCAGCCTAAAGGGGCTAGCGGGAAGGCAGTTCTTC. Translation: CASSLKGLAGRQFF.

V is TRBV15 and J is TRBJ1-5; 7 bases are shared with TRBD1. CDR3 length equals 18 residues. The germline V gene encodes CDR1 LNHNV and CDR2 YYDKDF (reference sequence). V was clipped by 2 bases and J by 5 bases; unmatched bases: 15. CDR3 nucleotide sequence: TGTGCCACCAGCAGAATGAGGGGAGGGGACAGTTCGGATCAGCCCCAGCATTTT. It codes for CATSRMRGGDSSDQPQHF.

This clonotype was detected a few times. The chain combines TRBV7-3 with TRBJ1-2; TRBD1 is a possible D gene (5 bases). The ends were cut back, 8 bases at V and 8 bases at J, with 15 bases in the middle. Germline assignment: CDR1 SGHTA and CDR2 FQGTGA. The CDR3 length is 12 residues. The CDR3 reads CASRGELGGYTF. For the CDR3, the DNA is TGTGCCAGCCGAGGGGAGTTAGGCGGCTACACCTTC. The variable domain in full, with the rest retrieved from reference TRBV7-3 and TRBJ1-2, is GAGVSQTPSNKVTEKGKYVELRCDPISGHTALYWYRQSLGQGPEFLIYFQGTGAADDSGLPNDRFFAVRPEGSVSTLKIQRTERGDSAVYLCASRGELGGYTFGSGTRLTVV.

This clonotype has a handful of counts. This chain uses TRBV29-1 with TRBJ2-5, with 7 bases lining up with TRBD1. The CDR3 is 13 residues long. Germline V gives CDR1 SQVTM, CDR2 ANQGSEA. Trimming took 6 bases from V and 1 from J; bases not matched to a gene: 5. The CDR3 region has the DNA TGCAGCGTCCTCGACAGGGTCCAAGAGACCCAGTACTTC. Translating it yields CSVLDRVQETQYF.

This clonotype appeared a few times. The genes are TRBV6-2 or TRBV6-3 and TRBJ2-7, with D unclear. The CDR3 loop spans 13 amino acids. CDR1 MNHEY and CDR2 SVGEGT come from the germline V gene. V was clipped by 0 bases and J by 2 bases, with 5 bases between them. CDR3 sequence reads: CASSYSKTYEQYV. The DNA of the CDR3 is TGTGCCAGCAGTTACTCTAAGACCTACGAGCAGTACGTC.

The J gene is TRBJ2-5, the V gene TRBV4-3; 7 nucleotides align to TRBD1. After removal of 0 bases from V and 2 bases from J, the junction contained 3 bases not matched to a gene. CDR1 is LGHNA, CDR2 YSLEER, per germline. The CDR3 has 15 amino acids. CDR3 loop: CASSQDWGQQETQYF. In nucleotides, the CDR3 is TGCGCCAGCAGCCAAGATTGGGGACAGCAAGAGACCCAGTACTTC.

The V call is TRBV5-1, the J call TRBJ2-1; TRBD1 aligns across 7 bases. The trim removed 4 bases at V and 1 base at J, leaving 11 bases unmatched. The CDR3 covers 17 residues. The germline CDR1 and CDR2 sequences are SGHRS and YFSETQ. The CDR3 coding sequence is TGCGCCAGCAGCAGGGGGCTGGGCCGACTTTCCTACAATGAGCAGTTCTTC. Encoded protein: CASSRGLGRLSYNEQFF.

The rearrangement uses TRBV10-3 and TRBJ2-7, with TRBD1 identical over 7 bases. Germline CDR1 and CDR2: ENHRY and SYGVKD. This CDR3 comprises 14 residues. J lost 3 bases, V lost 3 bases, and 5 bases had no gene match. CDR3 loop: CAISDKTGHYEQYF. Written as DNA, the CDR3 is TGTGCCATCAGTGACAAGACAGGGCACTACGAGCAGTACTTC.

This clonotype was detected ten times or more. The J gene is TRBJ2-1, the V gene TRBV3-1, with TRBD2 matching over 10 bases. The CDR3 extends over 15 amino acids. Trimming took 3 bases from V and 9 from J; bases not matched to a gene: 8. CDR1 and CDR2 (germline): LGHDT, YNNKEL (reference sequence). The CDR3 loop reads CASSHLAGGSPEQFF. CDR3 sequence (DNA): TGTGCCAGCAGCCACTTAGCGGGAGGTTCCCCTGAGCAGTTCTTC.

The table lists this clonotype with many counts. The chain is built from TRBV4-2 and TRBJ2-3; no clear D. The CDR3 totals 13 residues. V shed 0 bases and J shed 2 bases, with 3 bases lying between them. Germline CDR1 is LGHNA and CDR2 is YNFKEQ. CDR3 sequence reads: CASSQDYTDTQYF. DNA of the CDR3: TGTGCCAGCAGCCAAGACTACACAGATACGCAGTATTTT.

The rearrangement uses TRBV5-1 and TRBJ2-2; perhaps TRBD2 as D (6 bases). Germline V lookup: CDR1 SGHRS, CDR2 YFSETQ. The CDR3 contains 14 residues. Trimming removed 2 bases from V and 2 bases from J, with 7 bases in between. DNA of the CDR3: TGCGCCAGCAGCTTCGGGACTAACACCGGGGAGCTGTTTTTT. Protein product: CASSFGTNTGELFF.

This clonotype came up many times. V and J are TRBV5-1 and TRBJ2-5, with D unclear. This CDR3 spans 15 amino acids. V lost 0 bases and J lost 1, with 10 bases in between. Per the germline V gene, CDR1 is SGHRS and CDR2 is YFSETQ. CDR3 sequence: CASSLEPTLQETQYF. In DNA, the CDR3 is TGCGCCAGCAGCTTGGAGCCCACCCTCCAAGAGACCCAGTACTTC.

The chain uses TRBV28 and TRBJ1-1; tentatively, D is TRBD1 (6 bases). With 4 bases removed from V and 5 bases from J, the gap between germline ends came to 23 bases. The CDR3 spans 17 residues. The V gene's germline CDR1 is MDHEN and CDR2 SYDVKM. The CDR3 region has the DNA TGTGCCAGCAGTTCTGCGGGGGCGCAGGGTAGAGGAACTGAAGCTTTCTTT. Translation: CASSSAGAQGRGTEAFF.

This clonotype occurred a few times. The chain is built from TRBV11-3 and TRBJ2-1; 7 positions match TRBD2. Per the germline V gene, CDR1 is SGHNT and CDR2 is YENEEA. Trimming took 5 bases from V and 4 from J; bases not matched to a gene: 11. This CDR3 has 16 amino acids. CDR3 amino acids: CASSPPAGVKYNEQFF. As DNA, the CDR3 is TGTGCCAGCAGCCCCCCCGCGGGAGTGAAGTACAATGAGCAGTTCTTC.

This clonotype was found a few times. The genes are TRBV20-1 and TRBJ2-7; a weak D match, TRBD2 (6 bases). Germline CDR1 DFQATT, CDR2 SNEGSKA (reference sequence). V lost 4 bases and J 5 bases, leaving 21 bases between the germline ends. This CDR3 has 15 amino acids. CDR3 sequence reads: CSATHPPRLVDEQYF. The CDR3 region has the DNA TGCAGTGCTACACATCCCCCTAGACTAGTCGACGAGCAGTACTTC.

This clonotype was recorded a few times. Written as DNA, the CDR3 is TGTGCCAGCCGGGCCAAAAACATTCAGTACTTC. This gives the protein CASRAKNIQYF. This rearrangement joins TRBV7-9 to TRBJ2-4; no clear D. The CDR3 loop spans 11 amino acids. Trimming pared 8 bases from V and 1 base from J, leaving 3 bases between. CDR1 SEHNR and CDR2 FQNEAQ come from the germline V gene (reference sequence).